This T cell receptor (beta chain) originates from a study of vaccination effects on CD4 cells after COVID-19. Study-wide results and limits: Cross-reaction with common cold coronaviruses was seen in only 1 of 255 vaccine-induced clones from healthy vaccinees.

In germline, CDR1 is MRHNA, CDR2 SNTAGT. This CDR3 is 15 amino acids long. Losses at the gene ends were 0 bases for V and 5 bases for J; bases not matched to a gene: 6. Before sequencing took place, the ViraFEST assay used viral peptide pools to expand antigen-specific CD4+ T cells. Culture lasted about ten days before CD4+ T cell isolation. It was with around 9.9 IU/ml IL-2 and around 10 ug/ml peptides that more than 1.5 million PBMC per well were cultured. IL-2 medium supplanted half the medium on days 3 and 7. Profiled with immunoSEQ multiplex PCR; TCRdb holds only in-frame clones, not every one. Of fewer than 65,000 clones detected, roughly 79% appear once; the ten largest clones hold roughly 2.7%. As to this clone: Its target is unknown.

Specimen: CD4+ T cells from PBMCs cultured with HCoV-229E spike peptides, collected before COVID-19 vaccination. The V and J genes are TRBV6-4 and TRBJ1-2, with 7 bases fitting TRBD1. The clonotype comes from a human donor who received a COVID-19 vaccine. CDR3 residues: CASSDSGQTEYGYTF. CDR3 sequence (DNA): TGTGCCAGCAGTGACTCGGGACAGACGGAATATGGCTACACCTTC.